Following are 30 T cell receptor beta chains from one sample sequenced in a study of vaccination and CD4 T cells after COVID-19. Treatment reported: approximately 9-day PBMC culture with coronavirus spike peptide pools or control peptides (ViraFEST assay). Ahead of the COVID-19 pandemic (2011-2018), the CD4+ T cells of the unexposed donor were collected. At the Johns Hopkins FTIC core, DNA taken from cultured CD4+ T cells was sequenced by way of the Oncomine TCR Beta short-read assay. In TCRdb, the PCR reads were re-called with MiXCR into one record per CDR3 protein. The sample shows approximately 3,000 distinct CDR3 sequences, around 24% of them seen only once. These receptors have no identified antigens. What was sequenced was CD4+ T cells from blood, cultured in vitro. The receptors derive from a human donor in good health.

This clonotype turned up a few times. The chain links TRBV2 to TRBJ1-2, with D unclear. This CDR3 contains 13 residues. Trimming removed 5 bases at V and 4 bases at J, with 11 bases between. Germline V gives CDR1 SNHLY, CDR2 FYNNEI. CDR3 in DNA: TGTGCCAGCAGTTTGATGGGCTCCTATGGCTACACCTTC. Protein sequence: CASSLMGSYGYTF.

This clonotype was observed a handful of times. The chain links TRBV10-3 to TRBJ2-1, with TRBD2 matching over 8 bases. Germline CDR1 reads ENHRY; CDR2 reads SYGVKD. The CDR3 sequence is 15 residues long. Trimming removed 2 bases from V and 9 bases from J; junction bases left unmatched: 9. DNA for the CDR3: TGTGCCATCAGTGAGCGGGAGGGCCAGTCCACTGAGCAGTTCTTC. It codes for CAISEREGQSTEQFF.

The chain links TRBV5-6 to TRBJ1-1, with D unresolved. V dropped 2 bases and J dropped 4 bases, with 18 bases sitting between them. The germline V gene has CDR1 SGHDT and CDR2 YYEEEE. There are 16 residues in the CDR3. DNA for the CDR3: TGTGCCAGCAGCTTTTCGCTTGGCGCCTCCACCACTGAAGCTTTCTTT. The encoded protein is CASSFSLGASTTEAFF. The entire variable domain, with the rest obtained from reference TRBV5-6 and TRBJ1-1, is as follows: DAGVTQSPTHLIKTRGQQVTLRCSPKSGHDTVSWYQQALGQGPQFIFQYYEEEERQRGNFPDRFSGHQFPNYSSELNVNALLLGDSALYLCASSFSLGASTTEAFFGQGTRLTVV.

In this sample, this clonotype turned up a few times. CDR3 residues: CASSETGNYGYTF. Written as DNA, the CDR3 is TGTGCCAGCAGCGAGACAGGGAACTATGGCTACACCTTC. The V and J genes are TRBV6-1 and TRBJ1-2, with 7 bases matching TRBD1. Germline lookup yields CDR1 MNHNS and CDR2 SASEGT. The CDR3 has 13 amino acids. V shed 6 bases and J 2 bases; nucleotides not matched to a gene: 3.

The table lists this clonotype with a few counts. The chain links TRBV25-1 to TRBJ1-2, with D maybe TRBD1 (5 bases). Trimming took 0 bases from V and 4 from J, leaving 12 bases between them. The CDR3 extends over 15 amino acids. Germline CDR1 MGHDK, CDR2 SYGVNS. The CDR3 nucleotides are TGTGCCAGCAGTGAATATCAAGGGGCCGGCTATGGCTACACCTTC. This translates into CASSEYQGAGYGYTF.

In this sample, this clonotype turned up a few times. The V call is TRBV20-1, the J call TRBJ2-7, with D unresolved. The CDR3 contains 15 residues. V was pared by 3 bases and J by 0 bases, with 15 bases between. Germline V gene lookup returns CDR1 DFQATT and CDR2 SNEGSKA (reference sequence). The CDR3 nucleotides read TGCAGTGCTAGTCCCAGCCATTTAAGCTCCTACGAGCAGTACTTC. This encodes CSASPSHLSSYEQYF.

Only a few counts were recorded for this clonotype. The chain carries TRBV7-9 and TRBJ2-5; TRBD2 matches at 16 bases. The CDR3 spans 17 residues. Germline V lookup: CDR1 SEHNR, CDR2 FQNEAQ (reference sequence). V shed 4 bases, J shed 4 bases, and the junction held 6 bases outside the gene matches. The CDR3 DNA is TGTGCCAGCAGCTGGGGACTAGCGGGGGGGCCCGGAGAGACCCAGTACTTC. Protein sequence: CASSWGLAGGPGETQYF.

V is TRBV19 and J is TRBJ2-1; 8 bases map to TRBD2. The CDR3 is 15 residues long. The junction had 11 bases not matched to a gene; V was cut back by 7 bases and J by 6 bases. Germline V gives CDR1 LNHDA, CDR2 SQIVND (reference sequence). The CDR3 is CASTSDGRASNEQFF. CDR3 coding DNA: TGTGCCAGTACCTCTGACGGGAGGGCCTCCAATGAGCAGTTCTTC. Drawing the rest from reference TRBV19 and TRBJ2-1, the complete variable domain is DGGITQSPKYLFRKEGQNVTLSCEQNLNHDAMYWYRQDPGQGLRLIYYSQIVNDFQKGDIAEGYSVSREKKESFPLTVTSAQKNPTAFYLCASTSDGRASNEQFFGPGTRLTVL.

This clonotype showed up just a few times. The chain couples TRBV20-1 to TRBJ2-2; 9 positions match TRBD1. The CDR3 spans 17 residues. V was pared by 6 bases and J by 1 base, with 12 bases of the junction left unmatched. Germline V gene data show CDR1 as DFQATT and CDR2 as SNEGSKA (reference sequence). CDR3 loop: CSARTTGGAGNTGELFF. CDR3 bases: TGCAGTGCCCGGACAACAGGGGGCGCCGGGAACACCGGGGAGCTGTTTTTT.

The V and J genes are TRBV2 and TRBJ2-3; D is perhaps TRBD2 (6 bases). Trimming left V 1 base short and J 0 bases short, with 11 bases between. The length of the CDR3 is 16 residues. Germline CDR1 reads SNHLY; CDR2 reads FYNNEI. The CDR3 region has the DNA TGTGCCAGCAGTGAAGAGGGAGGCCATAGCACAGATACGCAGTATTTT. It specifies CASSEEGGHSTDTQYF.

This clonotype was recorded a few times. The CDR3, as DNA: TGTGCCAGCAGTATACAGGTTAAAGGGACTGAAGCTTTCTTT. This encodes CASSIQVKGTEAFF. The V gene is TRBV6-1, the J gene TRBJ1-1; maybe TRBD1 (5 bases). The V gene's germline CDR1 is MNHNS and CDR2 SASEGT. V lost 5 bases and J 5 bases, leaving 15 bases between the germline ends. This CDR3 is built from 14 residues.

The J gene is TRBJ1-1, the V gene TRBV5-4; D is possibly TRBD1 (6 bases). The CDR3 sequence is 13 residues long. Germline CDR1 reads SGHNT; CDR2 reads YYREEE (reference sequence). Trimming left V 4 bases short and J 7 bases short, with 14 bases between. CDR3 residues: CASSTRGAGEAFF. For the CDR3, the DNA is TGTGCCAGCAGCACACGGGGGGCGGGTGAAGCTTTCTTT.

This clonotype has just a few counts. The rearrangement uses TRBV7-9 and TRBJ2-1, with no clear D. The CDR3 covers 15 residues. The V end lost 5 bases, the J end lost 0 bases, and 11 bases lay between the germline ends. Germline CDR1 is SEHNR and CDR2 is FQNEAQ (reference sequence). In nucleotides, the CDR3 is TGTGCCAGCAGCCCGGGCCGAGCCTCCTACAATGAGCAGTTCTTC. This codes for CASSPGRASYNEQFF.

This clonotype was seen more than once but under ten times. This chain connects TRBV7-9 to TRBJ1-1; perhaps TRBD1 as D (6 bases). V shed 5 bases and J shed 3 bases, with 10 bases lying between them. The CDR3 length is 13 residues. Germline V CDR1 and CDR2: SEHNR, FQNEAQ (reference sequence). The CDR3 loop reads CASSRQVDTEAFF. CDR3 DNA sequence: TGTGCCAGCAGCCGACAGGTTGACACTGAAGCTTTCTTT.

V gene TRBV7-3 combines with J gene TRBJ2-3, with 8 bases identical to TRBD2. V was pared by 0 bases and J by 6 bases, with 5 bases of the junction left unmatched. Per the germline V gene, CDR1 is SGHTA and CDR2 is FQGTGA. The length of the CDR3 is 15 residues. This CDR3 is CASSLTSRGGDTQYF. CDR3 sequence (DNA): TGTGCCAGCAGCTTAACGTCCCGGGGGGGGGATACGCAGTATTTT.

This chain connects TRBV9 to TRBJ2-1; D is unresolved. V was clipped by 0 bases and J by 4 bases, with 8 bases between them. The length of the CDR3 is 14 residues. CDR1 is SGDLS, CDR2 YYNGEE, per germline. The CDR3 DNA sequence: TGTGCCAGCAGCGTAGGACCGGCTTACAATGAGCAGTTCTTC. Encoded protein: CASSVGPAYNEQFF. The variable domain in full, with the rest retrieved from reference TRBV9 and TRBJ2-1, is DSGVTQTPKHLITATGQRVTLRCSPRSGDLSVYWYQQSLDQGLQFLIQYYNGEERAKGNILERFSAQQFPDLHSELNLSSLELGDSALYFCASSVGPAYNEQFFGPGTRLTVL.

This clonotype has only one observation. The genes are TRBV7-2 and TRBJ2-7; D call uncertain. This CDR3 is built from 13 residues. Looked up from germline, CDR1 is SGHTA and CDR2 is FQGNSA. Trimming left V 2 bases short and J 1 base short, with 6 bases between. CDR3 region: CASSLRGSYEQYF. The CDR3 DNA sequence: TGTGCCAGCAGCTTACGTGGTTCCTACGAGCAGTACTTC.

The rearrangement links TRBV7-2 to TRBJ1-6, with D uncertain. CDR3 length: 14 residues. V was shortened by 4 bases and J by 3 bases, with 7 bases between the two germline ends. Germline V gives CDR1 SGHTA, CDR2 FQGNSA. CDR3 in DNA: TGTACCAGCAGCTCGACGGGCTATAATTCACCCCTCCACTTT. It specifies CTSSSTGYNSPLHF.

CDR3 loop: CASSFSQAGDYEQYF. In DNA form, the CDR3 reads TGTGCCAGCAGTTTCTCCCAAGCGGGGGACTACGAGCAGTACTTC. The chain uses TRBV28 and TRBJ2-7, with 8 bases matching TRBD2. The trim removed 3 bases at V and 3 bases at J, leaving 7 bases unmatched. The CDR3 totals 15 residues. The V gene's germline CDR1 is MDHEN and CDR2 SYDVKM. The full variable domain, its missing parts supplied by reference TRBV28 and TRBJ2-7, is DVKVTQSSRYLVKRTGEKVFLECVQDMDHENMFWYRQDPGLGLRLIYFSYDVKMKEKGDIPEGYSVSREKKERFSLILESASTNQTSMYLCASSFSQAGDYEQYFGPGTRLTVT.

J is TRBJ1-1 and V is TRBV9; a weak D match, TRBD1 (5 bases). Germline CDR1 and CDR2: SGDLS and YYNGEE. This CDR3 is 14 amino acids long. V was shortened by 4 bases and J by 3 bases, with 13 bases between the two germline ends. The chain's CDR3 is CASSLGGFDTEAFF. The CDR3 DNA reads as TGTGCCAGCAGCCTTGGGGGGTTTGACACTGAAGCTTTCTTT.

The chain uses TRBV2 and TRBJ2-3; D remains unclear. The germline V gene has CDR1 SNHLY and CDR2 FYNNEI. V dropped 6 bases and J dropped 4 bases, with 5 bases sitting between them. This CDR3 has 11 amino acids. The CDR3 sequence: CASRFSDTQYF. CDR3 coding DNA: TGTGCCAGCAGGTTTTCAGATACGCAGTATTTT.

By proportion, this clonotype is medium-sized. V and J are TRBV4-1 and TRBJ1-2; no definite D call. The germline V and J ends were trimmed by 1 base and 6 bases, with 12 bases remaining between them. Germline V gene sequence: CDR1 MGHRA, CDR2 YSYEKL. The CDR3 totals 14 residues. CDR3 nucleotide sequence: TGCGCCAGCAGCCAAGGTCATAGCTCCGATGGCTACACCTTC. Translation: CASSQGHSSDGYTF.

The sample holds a few counts of this clonotype. The CDR3 nucleotides are TGTGCCAGCAGTCACCTTGTAGGGGGAAGTGAGCAGTTCTTC. This translates into CASSHLVGGSEQFF. The chain joins TRBV6-4 to TRBJ2-1, with D possibly being TRBD1 (6 bases). Trimming shortened V by 5 bases and J by 9 bases, and 17 bases separated the two germline ends. The CDR3 length is 14 residues. Germline V gene lookup returns CDR1 MRHNA and CDR2 SNTAGT.

The V and J genes are TRBV11-2 and TRBJ2-7; D unresolved. The CDR3 has 15 residues. CDR1 SGHAT and CDR2 FQNNGV come from the germline V gene. V was pared by 1 base and J by 0 bases, with 10 bases between. CDR3 nucleotides: TGTGCCAGCAGCTTAGCCCCGGTGAGCTCCTACGAGCAGTACTTC. Its translation is CASSLAPVSSYEQYF.

This clonotype has only a few counts. The chain combines TRBV6-5 with TRBJ2-1, with a tentative D call TRBD2 (5 bases). Germline V gene data show CDR1 as MNHEY and CDR2 as SVGAGI. This CDR3 has 17 amino acids. The V end lost 0 bases, the J end lost 3 bases, and 15 bases lay between the germline ends. CDR3 residues: CASSYSPSSGGYNEQFF. The CDR3 region has the DNA TGTGCCAGCAGTTACTCTCCTTCCTCAGGAGGCTACAATGAGCAGTTCTTC.

This rearrangement joins TRBV20-1 to TRBJ2-3, with D perhaps TRBD1 or TRBD2 (6 bases each). Trimming took off 5 bases at V and 2 bases at J, with 17 bases between the two ends. Germline CDR1 reads DFQATT; CDR2 reads SNEGSKA (reference sequence). This CDR3 contains 15 residues. CDR3 loop: CSAVGGPGSTDTQYF. In DNA form, the CDR3 reads TGCAGTGCTGTCGGGGGCCCGGGATCCACAGATACGCAGTATTTT.

About this clonotype: At one boundary the junction diverges from the germline segment, which might be a read error. The V and J genes are TRBV12-3 or TRBV12-4 and TRBJ2-7; weak D call: TRBD1 (5 bases). CDR3 size: 12 residues. The CDR3 here is CVSSFAGYEQYF. Written as DNA, the CDR3 is TGTGTCAGCAGTTTCGCAGGGTACGAGCAGTACTTC.

J is TRBJ2-5 and V is TRBV5-1, with 11 bases lining up with TRBD1. The trim removed 1 base at V and 5 bases at J, leaving 7 bases unmatched. The CDR3 runs 16 residues. The germline V gene has CDR1 SGHRS and CDR2 YFSETQ. The CDR3 sequence is CASSLNPGQGDETQYF. The DNA of the CDR3 is TGCGCCAGCAGCTTGAATCCGGGACAGGGGGACGAGACCCAGTACTTC. Complete variable domain (other parts from reference TRBV5-1 and TRBJ2-5): KAGVTQTPRYLIKTRGQQVTLSCSPISGHRSVSWYQQTPGQGLQFLFEYFSETQRNKGNFPGRFSGRQFSNSRSEMNVSTLELGDSALYLCASSLNPGQGDETQYFGPGTRLLVL.

V and J are TRBV12-3 or TRBV12-4 and TRBJ2-5; D remains ambiguous. Trimming stripped 5 bases from V and 0 bases from J, with 10 bases between. The CDR3 length is 14 residues. The CDR3 coding sequence is TGTGCCAGCAGTCTAACACAGTACCAAGAGACCCAGTACTTC. It specifies CASSLTQYQETQYF.

This clonotype was observed a few times. The V gene is TRBV7-6, the J gene TRBJ1-1; 7 bases align to TRBD1. Germline V gene lookup returns CDR1 SGHVS and CDR2 FNYEAQ. This CDR3 is built from 13 residues. V dropped 5 bases and J dropped 3; count of bases not matched to a gene: 3. CDR3 in DNA: TGTGCCAGCAGCCTGGGACAGTACACTGAAGCTTTCTTT. This encodes CASSLGQYTEAFF.